These 5 T cell receptor beta chains originate from one sample sequenced in a study of vaccination effects on CD4 cells after COVID-19. The data were produced by immunoSEQ multiplex PCR, yet TCRdb's version contains in-frame clones alone and is incomplete. The table records 70,000 to 75,000 clones, 77% of them present only once. Following a 10-day culture, CD4+ T cells were purified. Their recognized antigens are unknown. The sequenced sample was CD4+ T cells from PBMCs cultured without peptide, obtained before COVID-19 vaccination. The receptors originated from a human donor who received a COVID-19 vaccine.

This chain joins TRBV6-6 and TRBJ2-3; TRBD1 matches 8 bases. The CDR3 is 17 residues long. From germline, CDR1 is MNHNY and CDR2 SVGAGI (reference sequence). J was trimmed by 5 bases and V by 5 bases; bases with no gene match: 15. In DNA form, the CDR3 reads TGTGCCAGCAGTCCCCTGGGACAGGCCATGTGGGGAGATACGCAGTATTTT. It translates to CASSPLGQAMWGDTQYF.

The CDR3 loop is CASSTGLAGGNTGELFF. CDR3 nucleotides: TGTGCCAGCAGCACTGGACTAGCGGGGGGTAACACCGGGGAGCTGTTTTTT. The rearrangement links TRBV9 to TRBJ2-2, with 14 bases that match TRBD2. Losses at the gene ends were 4 bases for V and 2 bases for J; bases not matched to a gene: 4. CDR3 length: 17 amino acids. From germline, CDR1 is SGDLS and CDR2 YYNGEE.

The chain combines TRBV10-1 with TRBJ2-7; 9 bases match TRBD1. The length of the CDR3 is 14 residues. The germline gives CDR1 WNHNN, CDR2 SYGVQD (reference sequence). Trimming at V came to 6 bases and at J to 2 bases, leaving 5 bases not matched to a gene. For the CDR3, the DNA is TGCGCCAGCAGCCGGGACAGGGAAGCCTACGAGCAGTACGTC. Its translation is CASSRDREAYEQYV.

This clone has only a few counts. V is TRBV5-1 and J is TRBJ2-2; D is unclear. Trimming removed 7 bases at V and 4 bases at J, with 11 bases between. The CDR3 loop spans 13 amino acids. Germline values: CDR1 SGHRS, CDR2 YFSETQ. CDR3 sequence reads: CASGPPSTGELFF. The CDR3 DNA follows: TGCGCCAGCGGCCCCCCGTCCACCGGGGAGCTGTTTTTT.

V and J are TRBV3-1 (or the pseudogene TRBV3-2) and TRBJ2-5; possible D gene TRBD1, 6 bases. Deletions cut 4 bases from V and 6 bases from J, with 9 bases between. The CDR3 consists of 12 residues. Germline V gene data show CDR1 as LGHDT and CDR2 as YNNKEL (reference sequence). The CDR3 sequence is CASSPRGQTQYF. CDR3 sequence (DNA): TGTGCCAGCAGCCCCAGGGGTCAGACCCAGTACTTC.